This T cell receptor (beta chain) was observed in a study of Ad26.COV2.S vaccination and SARS-CoV-2 variants. Points from the study as a whole: Analytic work on TCR breadth and depth might have understated the full extent of total T cell responses. While placebo recipients had lower spike-specific TCR breadth, vaccine recipients had more. A substantial breadth of spike-specific CD8+ and CD4+ T cell responses after vaccination has been reported. Vaccine and placebo groups showed comparable non-spike TCR breadth.

Deletions cut 5 bases from V and 5 bases from J, with 18 bases between. CDR1 is MNHEY, CDR2 SMNVEV, per germline (reference sequence). The CDR3 contains 15 residues. For this clone: Its antigen remains unidentified.

The assay was immunoSEQ multiplex PCR, and TCRdb's table has in-frame clones only and misses some. In the table there are 300,000 to 400,000 clones, around 90% of which are singletons. The specimen was peripheral blood, collected after recovery from COVID-19. This clonotype was sampled from a human donor who had recovered from COVID-19. The chain is built from TRBV27 and TRBJ2-5; D may be TRBD1 or TRBD2 (5 bases each). The CDR3 here is CASSPRDGGRETQYF. The CDR3, as DNA: TGTGCCAGCAGTCCGAGGGATGGGGGAAGGGAGACCCAGTACTTC.